Following are 25 T cell receptor beta chains from one sample sequenced in a study of beta chain features in type 1 diabetes. General observations from the study: When Type 1 diabetes patients were examined, their TCRB CDR3s proved moderately but significantly shorter in all four CD4+ subsets.

TCRB transcripts that were expressed got sequenced, as all of the isolated RNA had been reverse transcribed. Libraries were prepared by immunoSEQ multiplex PCR; TCRdb keeps only in-frame clonotypes and omits some of them. Among about 160,000 clones listed, 8% to 9.5% were seen once. No antigen has been assigned to these receptors. Sequencing used central memory CD4+ T cells from blood. The receptors come from a woman under 30 with type 1 diabetes.

This clone appeared a few times. V usage is TRBV13 and J usage is TRBJ2-2; D might be TRBD2 (5 bases). This CDR3 has 16 amino acids. Germline CDR1 is PRHDT and CDR2 is FYEKMQ (reference sequence). Deletions cut 1 base from V and 3 bases from J, with 12 bases between. CDR3 loop: CASSLVRAWDTGELFF. DNA of the CDR3: TGTGCCAGCAGCTTAGTGCGGGCATGGGACACCGGGGAGCTGTTTTTT.

The chain has TRBV4-2 and TRBJ1-4; TRBD1 matches at 8 bases. The length of the CDR3 is 15 residues. Germline V gene sequence: CDR1 LGHNA, CDR2 YNFKEQ. Trimming cost V 4 bases and J 6 bases; bases outside gene matches: 7. DNA for the CDR3: TGTGCCAGCAGCCCCCGACAGGGGCTGGATGAAAAACTGTTTTTT. This sequence encodes CASSPRQGLDEKLFF.

The CDR3: CASSLVDFGEQFF. The CDR3, as DNA: TGTGCCAGCAGCTTAGTAGACTTCGGTGAGCAGTTCTTC. The chain joins TRBV11-3 to TRBJ2-1, with D unclear. Trimming took off 1 base at V and 9 bases at J, with 10 bases between the two ends. This CDR3 contains 13 residues. The germline CDR1 and CDR2 sequences are SGHNT and YENEEA. Supplemented by reference TRBV11-3 and TRBJ2-1, the full variable domain reads EAGVVQSPRYKIIEKKQPVAFWCNPISGHNTLYWYLQNLGQGPELLIRYENEEAVDDSQLPKDRFSAERLKGVDSTLKIQPAELGDSAVYLCASSLVDFGEQFFGPGTRLTVL.

This clone was seen many times. J is TRBJ2-2 and V is TRBV15, with 8 bases that match TRBD1. CDR1 and CDR2 (germline): LNHNV, YYDKDF (reference sequence). CDR3 length: 13 amino acids. The V and J ends lost 3 bases and 8 bases, in that order; junction bases with no gene match: 2. The CDR3 loop is CATSRDRAGELFF. The CDR3 region has the DNA TGTGCCACCAGCAGGGACAGGGCAGGGGAGCTGTTTTTT.

The V and J genes are TRBV7-2 and TRBJ1-5, with D maybe TRBD1 (5 bases). Trimming removed 4 bases at V and 4 bases at J, with 11 bases between. The germline gives CDR1 SGHTA, CDR2 FQGNSA. The CDR3 covers 14 residues. The CDR3 nucleotides are TGTGCCAGCAGCTGGGGGGGGTTAAATCAGCCCCAGCATTTT. Its protein product is CASSWGGLNQPQHF.

In its sample, this clone was seen a few times. This chain connects TRBV7-2 to TRBJ2-1; weak D call: TRBD1 (5 bases). The germline V and J ends were trimmed by 4 bases and 1 base, with 11 bases remaining between them. The CDR3 contains 15 residues. CDR1 SGHTA and CDR2 FQGNSA come from the germline V gene. The CDR3 protein is CASSSDSNSYNEQFF. In DNA, the CDR3 is TGTGCCAGCAGCTCTGACAGTAATTCCTACAATGAGCAGTTCTTC.

The V and J genes are TRBV13 and TRBJ1-1; D is ambiguous. Germline loops: CDR1 PRHDT, CDR2 FYEKMQ (reference sequence). With 11 bases removed from V and 7 bases from J, the gap between germline ends came to 14 bases. The CDR3 has 11 residues. The CDR3 spells CACQQAGEAFF. The DNA of the CDR3 is TGTGCCTGCCAGCAGGCAGGTGAAGCTTTCTTT.

The chain carries TRBV6-5 and TRBJ1-2; D is uncertain. The CDR3 runs to 13 residues. Deletions cut 4 bases from V and 2 bases from J, with 8 bases between. In germline, CDR1 is MNHEY, CDR2 SVGAGI. The CDR3: CASSSARNYGYTF. The CDR3 DNA is TGTGCCAGCAGTTCTGCACGGAACTATGGCTACACCTTC.

This CDR3 is CASSLAGANEKLFF. The CDR3 DNA is TGTGCCAGCAGTCTAGCAGGGGCAAATGAAAAACTGTTTTTT. This chain links TRBV28 with TRBJ1-4; maybe TRBD1 (6 bases). Trimming cost V 5 bases and J 5 bases, with 12 bases left between them. Germline V CDR1 and CDR2: MDHEN, SYDVKM. CDR3 length: 14 amino acids. The full variable domain, completed using reference TRBV28 and TRBJ1-4, is DVKVTQSSRYLVKRTGEKVFLECVQDMDHENMFWYRQDPGLGLRLIYFSYDVKMKEKGDIPEGYSVSREKKERFSLILESASTNQTSMYLCASSLAGANEKLFFGSGTQLSVL.

This clone was seen only a few times. The gene calls are TRBV5-4 and TRBJ2-5, with D perhaps matching TRBD2 (6 bases). Germline CDR1 reads SGHNT; CDR2 reads YYREEE (reference sequence). The CDR3 runs 14 residues. The V end was cut by 0 bases, the J end by 1 base, with 7 bases between. CDR3: CASSLAGAQETQYF. The CDR3 bases are TGTGCCAGCAGCTTGGCGGGAGCCCAAGAGACCCAGTACTTC.

The chain combines TRBV19 with TRBJ2-7, with D possibly being TRBD1 (5 bases). The germline CDR1 and CDR2 sequences are LNHDA and SQIVND (reference sequence). This CDR3 is 14 amino acids long. V dropped 5 bases and J dropped 5 bases, with 16 bases sitting between them. CDR3 DNA: TGTGCCAGTAGTCGACAGTTGGGTTTGGACGAGCAGTACTTC. Translation gives CASSRQLGLDEQYF.

This clone was counted only a few times. This sequence joins TRBV7-9 and TRBJ1-2, with 7 bases identical to TRBD1. This CDR3 contains 13 residues. The germline V gene has CDR1 SEHNR and CDR2 FQNEAQ (reference sequence). V lost 5 bases, J lost 5 bases, and 5 bases stayed unmatched. The CDR3: CASSPGQEYGYTF. Written as DNA, the CDR3 is TGTGCCAGCAGCCCCGGACAGGAGTATGGCTACACCTTC.

In its sample, this clone was seen many times. This sample also contains other DNA sequences that code for the same CDR3. The V and J genes are TRBV5-1 and TRBJ2-5; the match to TRBD1 covers 8 bases. The V gene's germline CDR1 is SGHRS and CDR2 YFSETQ. The CDR3 runs 13 residues. The ends lost 4 bases at V and 5 bases at J; junction bases unmatched: 4. CDR3 nucleotide sequence: TGCGCCAGCAGCCAGGGGGCGAGGGAGACCCAGTACTTC. Residues: CASSQGARETQYF. The whole variable domain, filled in from reference TRBV5-1 and TRBJ2-5, reads KAGVTQTPRYLIKTRGQQVTLSCSPISGHRSVSWYQQTPGQGLQFLFEYFSETQRNKGNFPGRFSGRQFSNSRSEMNVSTLELGDSALYLCASSQGARETQYFGPGTRLLVL.

The genes are TRBV12-5 and TRBJ2-7, with D perhaps TRBD1 (5 bases). CDR3 length: 13 amino acids. Between the trimmed V and J ends, which lost 5 bases and 6 bases, there was a span of 14 bases. Germline V gene sequence: CDR1 LGHNT, CDR2 FRNRAP. CDR3 sequence: CASGTQTDLEQYF. For the CDR3, the DNA is TGTGCTAGTGGTACCCAGACAGATCTCGAGCAGTACTTC.

The V and J genes are TRBV7-2 and TRBJ1-2; D is possibly TRBD1 (5 bases). Trimming cost V 5 bases and J 7 bases, with 17 bases left between them. This CDR3 has 14 amino acids. The germline V gene encodes CDR1 SGHTA and CDR2 FQGNSA. CDR3 in amino acids: CASSQNQGLSGYTF. CDR3 DNA sequence: TGTGCCAGCAGCCAGAATCAGGGTTTAAGTGGCTACACCTTC.

In its sample, this clone was seen a few times. V usage is TRBV7-8 and J usage is TRBJ1-1; D may be TRBD1 (6 bases). Germline values: CDR1 SGHVS, CDR2 FQNEAQ. The CDR3 extends over 14 amino acids. The V and J ends lost 2 bases and 1 base respectively, with 8 bases between them. CDR3 protein: CASSLSQGNTEAFF. The CDR3 DNA reads TGTGCCAGCAGCTTATCACAGGGGAACACTGAAGCTTTCTTT.

This clone was seen at least ten times. CDR3 in DNA: TGTGCCAGCAGCTCCAAACAGGGAGGGAGCTACGAGCAGTACTTC. This translates into CASSSKQGGSYEQYF. The V gene is TRBV7-9, the J gene TRBJ2-7; TRBD2 is a possible D gene (7 bases). CDR1 SEHNR and CDR2 FQNEAQ come from the germline V gene (reference sequence). The CDR3 totals 15 residues. V was trimmed by 4 bases and J by 3 bases, leaving 16 bases between them.

The V and J genes are TRBV7-2 and TRBJ2-5; 11 bases agree with TRBD1. Germline CDR1 reads SGHTA; CDR2 reads FQGNSA. The CDR3 consists of 15 residues. With 4 bases clipped from V and 4 bases from J, the junction kept 5 bases outside the gene matches. In DNA, the CDR3 is TGTGCCAGCAGCTGGGGACAGGGGGGGTCAGAGACCCAGTACTTC. As protein: CASSWGQGGSETQYF. Based on the CDR3 plus reference TRBV7-2 and TRBJ2-5, the full variable domain is GAGVSQSPSNKVTEKGKDVELRCDPISGHTALYWYRQSLGQGLEFLIYFQGNSAPDKSGLPSDRFSAERTGGSVSTLTIQRTQQEDSAVYLCASSWGQGGSETQYFGPGTRLLVL.

This CDR3 is CASSYERGGLKETQYF. The DNA for the CDR3 is TGTGCCAGCAGTTACGAGCGGGGGGGCCTGAAGGAGACCCAGTACTTC. The rearrangement uses TRBV6-5 and TRBJ2-5, with TRBD2 matching 10 bases. Germline-derived CDR1 and CDR2 are MNHEY and SVGAGI. The CDR3 sequence is 16 residues long. After removal of 2 bases from V and 5 bases from J, the junction contained 8 bases not matched to a gene.

The chain links TRBV5-6 to TRBJ2-3; the D gene is possibly TRBD2 (6 bases). With 5 bases removed from V and 1 base from J, the gap between germline ends came to 11 bases. The germline V gene encodes CDR1 SGHDT and CDR2 YYEEEE. The CDR3 consists of 14 residues. CDR3: CASSDGGRTDTQYF. The CDR3 coding sequence is TGTGCCAGCAGTGACGGGGGTCGCACAGATACGCAGTATTTT.

This clone was counted at least ten times. This chain joins TRBV18 and TRBJ1-5; D may be TRBD1 (5 bases). Germline V gene data show CDR1 as KGHSH and CDR2 as LQKENI. The ends were cut back, 4 bases at V and 2 bases at J, with 9 bases in the middle. This CDR3 contains 14 residues. The CDR3 here is CASSQGIGNQPQHF. The CDR3 nucleotides are TGTGCCAGCTCACAGGGGATCGGCAATCAGCCCCAGCATTTT.

The J gene is TRBJ1-4, the V gene TRBV10-3; D is possibly TRBD1 (6 bases). Trimming pared 6 bases from V and 5 bases from J, leaving 13 bases between. Per the germline V gene, CDR1 is ENHRY and CDR2 is SYGVKD. This CDR3 comprises 14 residues. In DNA form, the CDR3 reads TGTGCCATCAGCCTCCAGGGGTTCAATGAAAAACTGTTTTTT. This translates into CAISLQGFNEKLFF.

The chain couples TRBV11-2 to TRBJ2-1; 7 bases align to TRBD2. V was clipped by 0 bases and J by 10 bases; unmatched bases: 9. CDR1 SGHAT and CDR2 FQNNGV come from the germline V gene. The CDR3 is made up of 15 amino acids. CDR3 sequence reads: CASSLEWGGDGEQFF. The CDR3 region has the DNA TGTGCCAGCAGCTTAGAATGGGGGGGGGATGGCGAGCAGTTCTTC.

The chain uses TRBV6-5 and TRBJ1-1, with 7 bases identical to TRBD1. Germline CDR1 and CDR2: MNHEY and SVGAGI. V trimming: 5 bases; J trimming: 7 bases; junction bases outside the gene matches: 4. The CDR3 is 12 residues long. The CDR3 region has the DNA TGTGCCAGCAGTGGGACAGCCGATGAAGCTTTCTTT. Encoded protein: CASSGTADEAFF.

In this sample, this clone turned up a few times. V usage is TRBV19 and J usage is TRBJ1-1; TRBD1 matches 9 bases. The ends lost 5 bases at V and 1 base at J; junction bases unmatched: 5. This CDR3 has 15 residues. Germline CDR1 is LNHDA and CDR2 is SQIVND (reference sequence). CDR3 nucleotide sequence: TGTGCCAGTAGTCCAAACAGGGGGCGGAACACTGAAGCTTTCTTT. Residues: CASSPNRGRNTEAFF.